The count of the clone carrying this T cell receptor beta chain is one. What it binds is not known. The PCR was carried out with 60 Vbeta primers and 13 Jbeta primers. Per the study methods: As a later analysis found, there were about 80 million unique TCR beta chains, of which some 10 million were shared. Sequencing was performed with immunoSEQ multiplex PCR; in TCRdb, only in-frame clones are kept and a portion is missing. The V and J calls and clone size come from that table; D and trimming were worked out from the DNA. The sample has 170,000 or so clones, 77% seen once. These data come from a study of cytomegalovirus exposure and HLA in healthy donors. The study's findings and limits: Reportedly, a later analysis found an Asian-associated ancestry cluster had fewer N-insertions than the approximately 700-donor mean.

Each donor was healthy, and each was a bone marrow donor. Sequenced input: PBMCs. This clonotype was obtained from a woman in her 30s in good health and CMV-seropositive.

The CDR3 region is CAGSERGQETQYF. As DNA, the CDR3 is TGCGCCGGCTCGGAGCGGGGGCAAGAGACCCAGTACTTC. This sequence joins TRBV10-1 and TRBJ2-5; TRBD2 agrees at 8 bases. V lost 11 bases, J lost 2 bases, and 7 bases stayed unmatched. The CDR3 consists of 13 residues. Per germline, CDR1 WNHNN and CDR2 SYGVQD (reference sequence).